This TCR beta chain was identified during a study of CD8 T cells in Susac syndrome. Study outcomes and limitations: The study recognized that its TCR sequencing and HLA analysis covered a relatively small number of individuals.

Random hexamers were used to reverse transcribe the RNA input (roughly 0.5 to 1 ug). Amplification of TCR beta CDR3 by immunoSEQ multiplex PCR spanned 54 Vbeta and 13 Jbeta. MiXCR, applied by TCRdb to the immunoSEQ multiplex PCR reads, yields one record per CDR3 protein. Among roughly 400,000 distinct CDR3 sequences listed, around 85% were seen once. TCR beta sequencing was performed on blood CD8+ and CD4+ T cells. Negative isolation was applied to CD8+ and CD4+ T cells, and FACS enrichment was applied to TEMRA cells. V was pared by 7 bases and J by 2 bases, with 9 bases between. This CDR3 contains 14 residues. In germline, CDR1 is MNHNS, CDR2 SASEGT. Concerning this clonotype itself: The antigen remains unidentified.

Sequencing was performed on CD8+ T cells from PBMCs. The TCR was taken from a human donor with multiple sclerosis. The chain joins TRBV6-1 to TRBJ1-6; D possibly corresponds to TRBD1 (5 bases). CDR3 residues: CASIPRAYNSPLHF. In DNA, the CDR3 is TGTGCCAGCATACCCAGGGCCTATAATTCACCCCTCCACTTT.